Below, 17 T cell receptor beta chains from the same sample are listed, as sequenced in a study of blood T cell repertoires in COVID-19 (dated by TCRdb to the early 2020s). Library preparation used the immunoSEQ multiplex PCR assay. TCRdb obtained this table from immuneACCESS and retained in-frame rearrangements with V and J assigned. These tables miss some clones; where compared with another copy, unresolved V genes account for less than half of the shortfall, and the remainder is unexplained. The sample yields 120,000 to 150,000 clones; about 87% were counted once. The ten biggest clones cover about 2.5% of the sample. The specimen was peripheral blood. The receptors derive from a human donor with COVID-19, enrolled during active disease. The donor label of this sample is uncertain.

The J gene is TRBJ1-5, the V gene TRBV7-2, with a weak D call TRBD1 (6 bases). Trimming removed 3 bases from V and 9 bases from J, with 15 bases in between. Germline V lookup: CDR1 SGHTA, CDR2 FQGNSA. CDR3 length equals 14 residues. The CDR3 coding sequence is TGTGCCAGCAGCTTCTCAGGGGAGGGGCGGCCCCAGCATTTT. Its translation: CASSFSGEGRPQHF.

The rearrangement uses TRBV5-1 and TRBJ1-2; TRBD1 agrees at 10 bases. Per germline, CDR1 SGHRS and CDR2 YFSETQ. There are 14 residues in the CDR3. Unmatched junction bases numbered 8, after V lost 7 bases and J lost 5 bases. The CDR3 sequence: CASHSGDRGYGYTF. The CDR3 nucleotides read TGCGCCAGCCACTCGGGGGACAGGGGTTATGGCTACACCTTC.

This clone was found once. V usage is TRBV3-1 (or the pseudogene TRBV3-2) and J usage is TRBJ1-4, with D tentatively TRBD1 (5 bases). This CDR3 is built from 16 residues. Trimming left V 5 bases short and J 1 base short, with 14 bases between. Germline V gives CDR1 LGHDT, CDR2 YNNKEL (reference sequence). This CDR3 is CASSSGGSLTNEKLFF. The CDR3 nucleotides read TGTGCCAGCAGCTCCGGGGGAAGTTTAACTAATGAAAAACTGTTTTTT.

The rearrangement uses TRBV6-5 and TRBJ1-6, with TRBD1 identical over 8 bases. Per the germline V gene, CDR1 is MNHEY and CDR2 is SVGAGI. The CDR3 sequence is 15 residues long. V gave up 4 bases and J gave up 10 bases; unmatched junction bases: 9. The CDR3 nucleotides read TGTGCCAGCAGTTTATTCCAGGGGGCGGAATCACCCCTCCACTTT. It codes for CASSLFQGAESPLHF.

V gene TRBV10-1 combines with J gene TRBJ1-1; D not certain. The V end lost 0 bases, the J end lost 4 bases, and 9 bases lay between the germline ends. The CDR3 has 14 amino acids. Germline assignment: CDR1 WNHNN and CDR2 SYGVQD (reference sequence). CDR3 sequence reads: CASSESGGGTEAFF. In DNA, the CDR3 is TGCGCCAGCAGTGAGTCCGGAGGTGGCACTGAAGCTTTCTTT.

The V and J genes are TRBV5-1 and TRBJ1-4; TRBD1 matches 7 bases. CDR1 is SGHRS, CDR2 YFSETQ, per germline. The CDR3 totals 17 residues. Unmatched junction bases numbered 5, after V lost 0 bases and J lost 0 bases. Here the CDR3 reads CASSLVGTVATNEKLFF. CDR3 DNA: TGCGCCAGCAGCTTGGTTGGGACAGTTGCAACTAATGAAAAACTGTTTTTT.

This chain connects TRBV3-1 (or the pseudogene TRBV3-2) to TRBJ2-5; D perhaps matches TRBD1 (6 bases). This CDR3 is 14 amino acids long. CDR1 LGHDT and CDR2 YNNKEL come from the germline V gene (reference sequence). V was pared by 4 bases and J by 4 bases, with 13 bases between. The CDR3 region has the DNA TGTGCCAGCAGCCCTGGACAGACCCTAGAGACCCAGTACTTC. It translates to CASSPGQTLETQYF.

The CDR3 is CASSLTGGATNEKLFF. CDR3 bases: TGCGCCAGCAGCTTGACAGGGGGCGCGACTAATGAAAAACTGTTTTTT. The genes are TRBV5-1 and TRBJ1-4; 9 bases align to TRBD1. This CDR3 is built from 16 residues. Trimming cost V 1 base and J 2 bases; bases outside gene matches: 3. Germline CDR1 is SGHRS and CDR2 is YFSETQ.

The chain is built from TRBV2 and TRBJ1-5; 7 bases match TRBD1. Germline V gene data show CDR1 as SNHLY and CDR2 as FYNNEI. The CDR3 spans 15 residues. With V trimmed by 6 bases and J by 0 bases, 5 bases remained unmatched. The CDR3 DNA sequence: TGTGCCAGCAGAGACAGGGCGTATAGCAATCAGCCCCAGCATTTT. The encoded protein is CASRDRAYSNQPQHF.

This clone was seen only a few times. V usage is TRBV24-1 and J usage is TRBJ2-2, with 10 bases lining up with TRBD1. The CDR3 loop spans 15 amino acids. Germline CDR1 KGHDR, CDR2 SFDVKD. V gave up 4 bases and J gave up 4 bases; unmatched junction bases: 2. In nucleotides, the CDR3 is TGTGCCACCAGTGAGACAGGGGGCGGCACCGGGGAGCTGTTTTTT. Protein sequence: CATSETGGGTGELFF.

The chain uses TRBV10-3 and TRBJ1-2, with D possibly TRBD1 on 6 matching bases. There are 15 residues in the CDR3. The V end was cut by 2 bases, the J end by 5 bases, with 15 bases between. Germline CDR1 ENHRY, CDR2 SYGVKD. This CDR3 reads CAISEGQPGGYGYTF. In DNA form, the CDR3 reads TGTGCCATCAGTGAGGGACAGCCCGGAGGATATGGCTACACCTTC.

This chain links TRBV20-1 with TRBJ1-1, with a tentative D call TRBD1 (5 bases). Germline CDR1 and CDR2: DFQATT and SNEGSKA (reference sequence). V lost 3 bases and J lost 5, with 7 bases in between. There are 11 residues in the CDR3. CDR3 amino acids: CSARGGTEAFF. The CDR3 DNA follows: TGCAGTGCTAGGGGGGGGACTGAAGCTTTCTTT.

CDR3 loop: CASSARRAQGAGDTIYF. CDR3 sequence (DNA): TGTGCCAGCAGCGCCCGTCGAGCCCAGGGGGCTGGTGACACCATATATTTT. V usage is TRBV13 and J usage is TRBJ1-3; 8 positions match TRBD1. The CDR3 has 17 residues. Germline CDR1 is PRHDT and CDR2 is FYEKMQ (reference sequence). J was trimmed by 8 bases and V by 5 bases; bases with no gene match: 17.

The J gene is TRBJ1-1, the V gene TRBV5-5; 7 bases agree with TRBD1. This CDR3 is built from 19 residues. Germline lookup yields CDR1 SGHKS and CDR2 YYEKEE (reference sequence). Losses at the gene ends were 0 bases for V and 0 bases for J; bases not matched to a gene: 14. CDR3 in amino acids: CASSLGQGLMVVLNTEAFF. The CDR3 DNA reads as TGTGCCAGCAGCTTGGGACAGGGTCTCATGGTGGTCTTGAACACTGAAGCTTTCTTT.

The chain links TRBV7-3 to TRBJ2-3; D not certain. The germline V gene encodes CDR1 SGHTA and CDR2 FQGTGA. The CDR3 loop spans 12 amino acids. V shed 3 bases and J shed 8 bases, with 9 bases lying between them. The CDR3 region is CASSLPGGTQYF. CDR3 bases: TGTGCCAGCAGCTTGCCGGGTGGTACGCAGTATTTT.

In this sample, this clone turned up once. This chain uses TRBV3-1 (or the pseudogene TRBV3-2) with TRBJ2-1; D is possibly TRBD2 (5 bases). This CDR3 has 12 residues. Germline CDR1 LGHDT, CDR2 YNNKEL (reference sequence). Trimming pared 0 bases from V and 15 bases from J, leaving 12 bases between. CDR3 protein: CASSQDRGSRFF. DNA of the CDR3: TGTGCCAGCAGCCAAGATCGGGGTTCGCGGTTCTTC.

The chain carries TRBV7-2 and TRBJ2-7, with a possible D match to TRBD2 (5 bases). CDR3 length equals 17 residues. Germline V CDR1 and CDR2: SGHTA, FQGNSA. V gave up 4 bases and J gave up 3 bases, with 22 bases separating them. The CDR3 DNA follows: TGTGCCAGCAGCTCGACTCCTTTGGACGGGATAAACTACGAGCAGTACTTC. Protein: CASSSTPLDGINYEQYF.